This T cell receptor (beta chain) came from a study of shared clonotypes between healthy human individuals (dated by TCRdb to about 2020). About the investigation overall: The cohort comprised two women and three men aged 18 to 49 years. For each donor, CD4 naive and CD4 memory were each given three plates, CD8 naive was given two plates, and CD8 memory was given one plate. Leukapheresis yielded between about 0.85 and 10 billion PBMCs per donor. To estimate repertoire size and how much clonotypes are shared between individuals, the study performed deep sequencing of blood TCR repertoires from roughly five healthy adults. To increase sequencing depth and limit assay-specific biases, TCR repertoire library preparation and sequencing were carried out by different laboratories using diverse techniques. Broad study findings and their caveats: Higher generation probabilities were observed for clonotypes shared by all four sorted-subset donors than for non-shared clonotypes. Even with the large sequencing depth, rarefaction of the sorted-subset datasets indicated that sequencing was incomplete. Based on pairwise subsampling, the degree of clonotype sharing among donors was expected to be affected by sequencing depth. Larger estimated clonotype richness was generally found for naive subsets than for memory subsets. Sharing across a few donors was observed for around 4.8% of naive CD4, over 3% of naive CD8, around 2.5% of memory CD4, and about 0.38% of memory CD8 clonotypes. Sampling was limited to blood, and TCR repertoires in tissue likely differ from TCR repertoires in blood. The genetic and exposure-history diversity represented was limited by the small number of donors.

As for this clone: The antigen this receptor binds is unknown. The record has no base qualities; no much larger clone is one base away.

Healthy HIV-negative adults with no recently reported acute infections or vaccinations were included as donors. Every donor was a Caucasian adult residing in Nashville, Tennessee, USA. The CD8 memory samples were a combination of magnetically selected CD45RO+ cells and CCR7-negative CD45RA+ effector memory (TemRA) cells. Blood was collected by leukapheresis, and PBMCs were isolated by Ficoll-Histopaque density gradient centrifugation and then cryopreserved in liquid nitrogen vapor phase. Analytical flow cytometry was used to check the purity and quantity of each magnetically sorted T cell population. From each sorted fraction, genomic DNA was isolated and quantified by UV absorbance on a Nanodrop 2000c. TCR CDR3 regions were amplified from genomic DNA by multiplex PCR using the deep immunoSEQ assay. Extracted genomic DNA from each cell subset was spread evenly across all wells of several immunoSEQ 96-well plates, with each plate serving as a replicate. For sorted subsets, around 200 ng genomic DNA, equal to tens of thousands of T cell genomes, was loaded into each replicate PCR. The purified libraries were quantified using a Qubit 3.0 fluorometer, sized with a Bioanalyzer 2100, and then quantified again using the KAPA Library Quantification kit. Every immunoSEQ 96-well plate was sequenced on a separate single-read 150-cycle Illumina NextSeq 550 flow cell. In the authors' own workflow: Because only junctional sequences without quality scores were contained in the immunoSEQ output, filtering matching that applied to full-length reads could not be performed. To assign V/J genes and CDR3, sequences were annotated using PyIR, a Python wrapper for IgBLAST v1.9, with IMGT germline references. Reads were filtered out if the reads had weak V/J assignments (E-value above 1e-6), no CDR3, stop codons, out-of-frame junctions, or ambiguous translated residues. V3J clonotypes were defined as sequences sharing the same inferred V gene, J gene, and CDR3 amino acid sequence. To compute the percentage overlap between repertoires, the number of shared unique clonotypes was divided by the size of the smaller repertoire. RTK rarefaction, the Chao1 estimator, and Recon v2.1 estimates of unobserved clonotypes were used to assess repertoire richness. OLGA was used to compute generation probabilities for all TCRbeta clonotypes that the gDNA method yielded from several donors. The clones in this table, taken by TCRdb from immuneACCESS, are in-frame only. Not every clone is retained; where verified, under half of the shortfall comes from an unresolved V gene, and the cause of the rest is unknown. V and J calls and clone size follow that table, whereas D and trimming were derived from the DNA. In this sample the table shows about 380,000 clones, roughly 96% of which occur a single time. 0.32% of the sample lies in the top ten.

In the germline V gene (reference sequence), CDR1 corresponds to MNHNY and CDR2 to SVGAGI. The CDR3 has 11 amino acids, counting the end cysteine and phenylalanine. The read is trimmed to its CDR3 DNA, 33 bases read in frame from base 1. Cut back by 4 bases and 14 bases, the V and J ends lie 14 bases apart. The sequence was collected from a man aged 25 to 40 in good health. The specimen was memory CD8+ T cells sorted from blood. Interpreted using the paper, the cell subset or site label stands for: CD45RO+ cells pooled with CCR7-negative TemRA cells. The chain joins TRBV6-6 to TRBJ1-2; too little of a D gene remains to name it. The sequenced DNA: TGTGCCAGCAGTTGGACCGAAACGGAGACCTTC. Translated, it reads CASSWTETETF.